These 29 T cell receptor beta chains were all obtained from the same sample, sequenced in a study of shared clonotypes between healthy human individuals. Profiled with immunoSEQ multiplex PCR; TCRdb holds only in-frame clones, not every one. The profile covers about 1.1 million clones, with roughly 80% appearing a single time and approximately 0.9% taken by the ten largest. The sequencing sample was made of memory CD4+ T cells from PBMCs. Subset given: CD45RA-negative fraction. The origin of the receptors is a man aged 18 to 29 in good health. Some clones in this sample may be carry-over from other donors' samples.

The chain couples TRBV9 to TRBJ2-3, with 10 bases that match TRBD2. The CDR3 is 15 residues long. CDR1 SGDLS and CDR2 YYNGEE come from the germline V gene. Trimming cost V 5 bases and J 4 bases; bases outside gene matches: 7. CDR3 amino acids: CASRGAGGPADTQYF. For the CDR3, the DNA is TGTGCCAGCAGAGGAGCGGGAGGGCCGGCAGATACGCAGTATTTT.

CDR3 coding DNA: TGTGCCAGTAGTCCGGGACAGGGGGCGCATCAGCCCCAGCATTTT. Residues: CASSPGQGAHQPQHF. The chain has TRBV19 and TRBJ1-5; TRBD1 aligns across 12 bases. V lost 5 bases and J lost 5; bases outside the gene matches: 4. In germline, CDR1 is LNHDA, CDR2 SQIVND (reference sequence). The CDR3 totals 15 residues. The full variable domain, completed using reference TRBV19 and TRBJ1-5, is DGGITQSPKYLFRKEGQNVTLSCEQNLNHDAMYWYRQDPGQGLRLIYYSQIVNDFQKGDIAEGYSVSREKKESFPLTVTSAQKNPTAFYLCASSPGQGAHQPQHFGDGTRLSIL.

This clone has a handful of counts. The V call is TRBV4-1, the J call TRBJ1-2; 7 bases map to TRBD1. This CDR3 comprises 16 residues. Germline V lookup: CDR1 MGHRA, CDR2 YSYEKL. With V trimmed by 0 bases and J by 8 bases, 12 bases remained unmatched. The CDR3 spells CASSQDWPGGAIGYTF. CDR3 DNA: TGCGCCAGCAGCCAAGATTGGCCAGGGGGTGCCATAGGCTACACCTTC.

The chain is built from TRBV5-1 and TRBJ2-7; the match to TRBD1 covers 7 bases. The germline CDR1 and CDR2 sequences are SGHRS and YFSETQ. The CDR3 is 14 amino acids. V trimming: 4 bases; J trimming: 2 bases; junction bases outside the gene matches: 6. This CDR3 reads CASSAPTGTYEQYF. CDR3 DNA sequence: TGCGCCAGCAGCGCCCCGACAGGGACCTACGAGCAGTACTTC.

Only a few counts were recorded for this clone. This sequence joins TRBV5-1 and TRBJ1-4, with TRBD1 matching over 8 bases. The CDR3 is made up of 17 amino acids. Unmatched junction bases numbered 12, after V lost 0 bases and J lost 8 bases. In germline, CDR1 is SGHRS, CDR2 YFSETQ. The CDR3 region has the DNA TGCGCCAGCAGCTTGGAGGCCCCAGGGGGCGCGGGAGAAAAACTGTTTTTT. Translation gives CASSLEAPGGAGEKLFF.

The CDR3 is CASPKRQAARRGPSSYEQYF. The DNA for the CDR3 is TGCGCCAGCCCGAAAAGGCAGGCGGCCAGACGGGGGCCAAGCTCCTACGAGCAGTACTTC. This chain connects TRBV4-3 to TRBJ2-7; either TRBD1 or TRBD2 may supply D (6 bases each). The CDR3 runs 20 residues. Trimming took off 8 bases at V and 0 bases at J, with 32 bases between the two ends. Germline V lookup: CDR1 LGHNA, CDR2 YSLEER.

The chain combines TRBV4-1 with TRBJ2-1; 12 bases align to TRBD2. The CDR3 length is 16 residues. CDR1 is MGHRA, CDR2 YSYEKL, per germline. V lost 4 bases to trimming and J lost 8 bases; unmatched junction nucleotides: 9. The CDR3 bases are TGCGCCAGCAGCCCCGACCGACTAGCGGGAGAAGATGAGCAGTTCTTC. Its translation is CASSPDRLAGEDEQFF.

This chain links TRBV18 with TRBJ2-2; 7 nucleotides line up with TRBD1. Trimming removed 5 bases from V and 4 bases from J; junction bases left unmatched: 10. The CDR3 contains 16 residues. Germline CDR1 KGHSH, CDR2 LQKENI. For the CDR3, the DNA is TGTGCCAGCTCAATAAGACAGGGACGGAGCACCGGGGAGCTGTTTTTT. Residues: CASSIRQGRSTGELFF.

This chain uses TRBV11-2 with TRBJ2-2, with 9 bases fitting TRBD1. This CDR3 has 15 amino acids. Germline V CDR1 and CDR2: SGHAT, FQNNGV. The V segment lost 5 bases and the J segment 4 bases; nucleotides outside the gene matches: 5. CDR3 sequence (DNA): TGTGCCAGCAGCCGAAAGACAGGGGGCACCGGGGAGCTGTTTTTT. It specifies CASSRKTGGTGELFF.

To note about this clone: This sample also contains other DNA sequences that code for the same CDR3. This sequence joins TRBV5-1 and TRBJ2-1; 8 nucleotides line up with TRBD2. The V gene end was trimmed by 4 bases and the J gene end by 10 bases; junction bases not matched to a gene: 10. Germline values: CDR1 SGHRS, CDR2 YFSETQ. This CDR3 comprises 14 residues. The CDR3 here is CASSLTSGSTEQFF. CDR3 nucleotides: TGCGCCAGCAGCCTTACCAGCGGGAGCACCGAGCAGTTCTTC.

The chain has TRBV15 and TRBJ2-5; TRBD1 is a possible D gene (7 bases). The V end was cut by 4 bases, the J end by 2 bases, with 14 bases between. The CDR3 sequence is 15 residues long. The germline V gene encodes CDR1 LNHNV and CDR2 YYDKDF (reference sequence). DNA for the CDR3: TGTGCCACCAGCAAGGGGGCGGGACCTCAAGAGACCCAGTACTTC. Encoded protein: CATSKGAGPQETQYF.

The chain uses TRBV19 and TRBJ2-6; D not certain. The length of the CDR3 is 15 residues. Germline V gene sequence: CDR1 LNHDA, CDR2 SQIVND (reference sequence). Between the trimmed V and J ends, which lost 7 bases and 0 bases, there was a span of 10 bases. The CDR3 sequence is CASTYSASGANVLTF. The CDR3 DNA is TGTGCCAGTACGTACAGCGCCTCTGGGGCCAACGTCCTGACTTTC.

The chain employs TRBV29-1 and TRBJ2-1, with 10 nucleotides matching TRBD2. V was clipped by 6 bases and J by 6 bases; unmatched bases: 2. This CDR3 comprises 12 residues. The germline CDR1 and CDR2 sequences are SQVTM and ANQGSEA. The CDR3 spells CSVRTSGNEQFF. The CDR3 bases are TGCAGCGTCAGGACTAGCGGCAATGAGCAGTTCTTC.

The chain has TRBV10-3 and TRBJ2-7, with D tentatively TRBD2 (7 bases). In germline, CDR1 is ENHRY, CDR2 SYGVKD. V was shortened by 5 bases and J by 5 bases, with 10 bases between the two germline ends. The CDR3 is 12 amino acids. CDR3 DNA: TGTGCCATCAGTCGAGGGGGGGACGAGCAGTACTTC. Amino acid sequence: CAISRGGDEQYF.

CDR3 region: CASSPGGTREQYF. Written as DNA, the CDR3 is TGTGCCAGCAGCCCTGGTGGTACGCGGGAGCAGTACTTC. V usage is TRBV5-4 and J usage is TRBJ2-7; no clear D. The CDR3 runs to 13 residues. The germline gives CDR1 SGHNT, CDR2 YYREEE (reference sequence). Trimming removed 4 bases at V and 7 bases at J, with 15 bases between.

CDR3 region: CASSLGLTQTGANVLTF. The CDR3, as DNA: TGTGCCAGCAGCTTGGGTTTGACCCAGACCGGGGCCAACGTCCTGACTTTC. This chain joins TRBV11-2 and TRBJ2-6; D is ambiguous. Germline CDR1 SGHAT, CDR2 FQNNGV. The V end lost 3 bases, the J end lost 4 bases, and 16 bases lay between the germline ends. The CDR3 extends over 17 amino acids.

This sequence joins TRBV30 and TRBJ2-1; 9 bases are a match to TRBD1. This CDR3 region has 14 residues. Germline CDR1 is GTSNPN and CDR2 is SVGIG (reference sequence). V dropped 8 bases and J dropped 6; count of bases not matched to a gene: 11. The CDR3 region is CAVQTGGRTNEQFF. The CDR3 DNA follows: TGTGCCGTGCAAACAGGGGGCAGGACCAATGAGCAGTTCTTC.

This CDR3 reads CASSQGMDRQGTQYF. CDR3 nucleotides: TGCGCCAGCAGCCAAGGAATGGACCGGCAGGGGACCCAGTACTTC. The chain has TRBV4-1 and TRBJ2-5; tentative D call: TRBD1 (5 bases). There are 15 residues in the CDR3. V lost 1 base to trimming and J lost 7 bases, with 16 bases between them. The germline V gene encodes CDR1 MGHRA and CDR2 YSYEKL.

As to this clone: The junction departs from the called germline gene at one end, perhaps through a read error. The V gene is TRBV29-1, the J gene TRBJ1-1; maybe TRBD1 (5 bases). The CDR3 runs to 13 residues. Germline CDR1 SQVTM, CDR2 ANQGSEA. CDR3 region: CSVEAQQDTEAFF. In DNA, the CDR3 is TGCAGCGTTGAAGCCCAACAGGACACCGAAGCTTTCTTT.

The chain joins TRBV19 to TRBJ2-7; D is possibly TRBD1 (6 bases). The CDR3 spans 14 residues. The V gene lost 1 base and the J gene lost 4 bases, with 11 bases spanning the gap. In germline, CDR1 is LNHDA, CDR2 SQIVND (reference sequence). The CDR3 DNA follows: TGTGCCAGTAGTATAGTAGACAGGTGGTACGAGCAGTACTTC. Translating it yields CASSIVDRWYEQYF. Based on the CDR3 plus reference TRBV19 and TRBJ2-7, the full variable domain is DGGITQSPKYLFRKEGQNVTLSCEQNLNHDAMYWYRQDPGQGLRLIYYSQIVNDFQKGDIAEGYSVSREKKESFPLTVTSAQKNPTAFYLCASSIVDRWYEQYFGPGTRLTVT.

Points on this clone: Other nucleotide sequences from this sample produce the same CDR3. J is TRBJ2-7 and V is TRBV28; D remains unclear. The V and J ends lost 3 bases and 2 bases respectively, with 11 bases between them. The V gene's germline CDR1 is MDHEN and CDR2 SYDVKM. The CDR3 totals 14 residues. As DNA, the CDR3 is TGTGCCAGCAGTTTGCCCGTGGGTACCTACGAGCAGTACTTC. Encoded protein: CASSLPVGTYEQYF.

The chain is built from TRBV7-3 and TRBJ2-1, with TRBD1 as a possible D gene (6 bases). Germline CDR1 SGHTA, CDR2 FQGTGA. Between the trimmed V and J ends, which lost 6 bases and 8 bases, there was a span of 11 bases. The CDR3 has 12 residues. The CDR3 region has the DNA TGTGCCAGCAGTTCCGGACAGCATGAGCAGTTCTTC. As protein: CASSSGQHEQFF.

The CDR3 coding sequence is TGTGCCAGCAGCCGGCGTTACGAGCAGTACTTC. As protein: CASSRRYEQYF. V and J are TRBV5-6 and TRBJ2-7; no definite D call. V lost 4 bases, J lost 4 bases, and 6 bases lay in between. The CDR3 spans 11 residues. Germline CDR1 and CDR2: SGHDT and YYEEEE.

The V gene is TRBV6-6, the J gene TRBJ2-1, with D perhaps matching TRBD2 (6 bases). Germline-derived CDR1 and CDR2 are MNHNY and SVGAGI (reference sequence). Trimming removed 6 bases from V and 0 bases from J, with 15 bases in between. The CDR3 is 16 residues long. The chain's CDR3 is CASRTHLASSYNEQFF. The CDR3, as DNA: TGTGCCAGCAGAACCCACCTAGCGTCCTCCTACAATGAGCAGTTCTTC.

The V and J genes are TRBV18 and TRBJ2-4, with 10 bases that match TRBD2. This CDR3 has 16 residues. In germline, CDR1 is KGHSH, CDR2 LQKENI. V gave up 4 bases and J gave up 8 bases; unmatched junction bases: 11. The CDR3 DNA reads as TGTGCCAGCTCACACGGACGGACTAGCGGCACTTACATTCAGTACTTC. This gives the protein CASSHGRTSGTYIQYF.

The chain couples TRBV5-1 to TRBJ1-2; 7 bases are a match to TRBD1. This CDR3 has 13 amino acids. V shed 4 bases, J shed 8 bases, and the junction held 8 bases outside the gene matches. In germline, CDR1 is SGHRS, CDR2 YFSETQ. The DNA for the CDR3 is TGCGCCAGCAGCCCCCAGACAGGGAGCGGCTACACCTTC. It is translated as CASSPQTGSGYTF.

The V call is TRBV11-1, the J call TRBJ2-5; 8 bases align to TRBD2. V was clipped by 2 bases and J by 5 bases; unmatched bases: 10. From germline, CDR1 is SGHAT and CDR2 FQDESV (reference sequence). The CDR3 spans 16 residues. The CDR3 reads CASSLTSGIGWETQYF. The CDR3 nucleotides are TGTGCCAGCAGCTTAACTAGCGGAATAGGTTGGGAGACCCAGTACTTC. The variable domain in full, with the rest retrieved from reference TRBV11-1 and TRBJ2-5, is EAEVAQSPRYKITEKSQAVAFWCDPISGHATLYWYRQILGQGPELLVQFQDESVVDDSQLPKDRFSAERLKGVDSTLKIQPAELGDSAMYLCASSLTSGIGWETQYFGPGTRLLVL.

The chain links TRBV2 to TRBJ1-1; 9 positions agree with TRBD1. CDR3 length equals 14 residues. CDR1 is SNHLY, CDR2 FYNNEI, per germline. Losses at the gene ends were 6 bases for V and 6 bases for J; bases not matched to a gene: 8. The CDR3 protein is CASSRGQGFAEAFF. As DNA, the CDR3 is TGTGCCAGCAGCCGAGGACAGGGGTTTGCTGAAGCTTTCTTT.

The CDR3, as DNA: TGTGCCAGCAGCTTCGCACAGCCTACAACTAATGAAAAACTGTTTTTT. This translates into CASSFAQPTTNEKLFF. The V and J genes are TRBV5-5 and TRBJ1-4, with no clear D. The CDR3 totals 16 residues. Germline V gene data show CDR1 as SGHKS and CDR2 as YYEKEE (reference sequence). V shed 2 bases and J shed 0 bases, with 11 bases lying between them. The full variable domain, its missing parts supplied by reference TRBV5-5 and TRBJ1-4, is DAGVTQSPTHLIKTRGQQVTLRCSPISGHKSVSWYQQVLGQGPQFIFQYYEKEERGRGNFPDRFSARQFPNYSSELNVNALLLGDSALYLCASSFAQPTTNEKLFFGSGTQLSVL.